The 26 T cell receptor beta chains presented below share a single source sample, sequenced in a study of cytomegalovirus exposure and HLA in healthy donors. 60 Vbeta and 13 Jbeta primers were used in PCR. Some clones are missing from TCRdb's copy, which holds only in-frame ones; the method was immunoSEQ multiplex PCR. This sample has roughly 63,000 clones; about three quarters occur once, and the top ten carry around 25%. Sequenced input: PBMCs. The origin of the receptors is a man aged 50-59 years in good health and CMV-seropositive.

The chain carries TRBV18 and TRBJ1-1; 7 bases align to TRBD1. The CDR3 has 11 amino acids. The V gene's germline CDR1 is KGHSH and CDR2 LQKENI. The J segment lost 7 bases and the V segment lost 7 bases, leaving 3 bases of the junction unmatched. The CDR3 here is CASWGQFEAFF. CDR3 nucleotides: TGTGCCAGCTGGGGACAGTTTGAAGCTTTCTTT. Full variable domain (rest looked up from reference TRBV18 and TRBJ1-1): NAGVMQNPRHLVRRRGQEARLRCSPMKGHSHVYWYRQLPEEGLKFMVYLQKENIIDESGMPKERFSAEFPKEGPSILRIQQVVRGDSAAYFCASWGQFEAFFGQGTRLTVV.

This sequence joins TRBV2 and TRBJ1-2; 8 nucleotides line up with TRBD1. This CDR3 region has 14 residues. Germline V gives CDR1 SNHLY, CDR2 FYNNEI. V lost 6 bases to trimming and J lost 4 bases; unmatched junction nucleotides: 7. CDR3 sequence: CASRRQGIGYGYTF. The CDR3, as DNA: TGTGCCAGCAGAAGACAGGGGATTGGCTATGGCTACACCTTC. Based on the CDR3 plus reference TRBV2 and TRBJ1-2, the full variable domain is EPEVTQTPSHQVTQMGQEVILRCVPISNHLYFYWYRQILGQKVEFLVSFYNNEISEKSEIFDDQFSVERPDGSNFTLKIRSTKLEDSAMYFCASRRQGIGYGYTFGSGTRLTVV.

This chain joins TRBV6-1 and TRBJ1-2, with D unresolved. Germline V gives CDR1 MNHNS, CDR2 SASEGT. The CDR3 is made up of 13 amino acids. V gave up 6 bases and J gave up 8 bases, with 16 bases separating them. CDR3 DNA sequence: TGTGCCAGCAGACCCGAGATTATGAAGGGCTACACCTTC. Amino acids: CASRPEIMKGYTF.

The chain links TRBV10-1 to TRBJ2-1; D uncertain. V was shortened by 5 bases and J by 0 bases, with 5 bases between the two germline ends. This CDR3 is 13 amino acids long. CDR1 is WNHNN, CDR2 SYGVQD, per germline (reference sequence). CDR3 residues: CASSSHSYNEQFF. CDR3 bases: TGCGCCAGCAGTTCCCACTCCTACAATGAGCAGTTCTTC.

This clone was counted a single time. The V and J genes are TRBV5-4 and TRBJ2-5; 9 bases are a match to TRBD2. Germline-derived CDR1 and CDR2 are SGHNT and YYREEE (reference sequence). V gave up 0 bases and J gave up 5 bases; unmatched junction bases: 8. CDR3 size: 16 residues. The CDR3 DNA sequence: TGTGCCAGCAGCTTGGGGCGCGGGGGGGCCGGGGAGACCCAGTACTTC. This encodes CASSLGRGGAGETQYF.

This chain connects TRBV5-1 to TRBJ2-3; TRBD2 matches 10 bases. The CDR3 runs 16 residues. The germline V gene has CDR1 SGHRS and CDR2 YFSETQ. Unmatched junction bases numbered 7, after V lost 5 bases and J lost 1 base. CDR3 coding DNA: TGCGCCAGCAGTGCGTTAGCGGGGGGCCGCACAGATACGCAGTATTTT. Translated: CASSALAGGRTDTQYF.

This rearrangement joins TRBV9 to TRBJ1-3; tentative D call: TRBD1 (5 bases). This CDR3 contains 14 residues. V was shortened by 0 bases and J by 2 bases, with 6 bases between the two germline ends. From germline, CDR1 is SGDLS and CDR2 YYNGEE. The CDR3 nucleotides are TGTGCCAGCAGCGTAGGCAGGGCTGGAAACACCATATATTTT. This translates into CASSVGRAGNTIYF.

V and J are TRBV30 and TRBJ1-2; 10 bases line up with TRBD1. The CDR3 spans 14 residues. V was pared by 5 bases and J by 13 bases, with 16 bases of the junction left unmatched. Germline V gene data show CDR1 as GTSNPN and CDR2 as SVGIG (reference sequence). The CDR3 protein is CAWGKPGQGTFCTF. In DNA form, the CDR3 reads TGTGCCTGGGGAAAACCGGGACAGGGGACCTTCTGCACCTTC. Together with reference TRBV30 and TRBJ1-2, the CDR3 gives the full variable domain: SQTIHQWPATLVQPVGSPLSLECTVEGTSNPNLYWYRQAAGRGLQLLFYSVGIGQISSEVPQNLSASRPQDRQFILSSKKLLLSDSGFYLCAWGKPGQGTFCTFGSGTRLTVV.

This sequence joins TRBV7-8 and TRBJ2-7; 7 bases match TRBD1. The CDR3 spans 14 residues. Germline CDR1 and CDR2: SGHVS and FQNEAQ. The junction had 7 bases not matched to a gene; V was cut back by 4 bases and J by 4 bases. The CDR3 region is CASSSRQGGYEQYF. DNA of the CDR3: TGTGCCAGCAGCTCCAGACAGGGCGGGTACGAGCAGTACTTC.

The chain couples TRBV27 to TRBJ2-7, with TRBD1 matching 11 bases. Germline V gene sequence: CDR1 MNHEY, CDR2 SMNVEV (reference sequence). This CDR3 has 13 amino acids. With V trimmed by 5 bases and J by 7 bases, 4 bases remained unmatched. In DNA, the CDR3 is TGTGCCAGCAGTCCAGGGACAGGGGGTGAGCAGTACTTC. Encoded protein: CASSPGTGGEQYF.

The V and J genes are TRBV19 and TRBJ1-2; 9 bases fit TRBD1. CDR3 length: 13 amino acids. Germline values: CDR1 LNHDA, CDR2 SQIVND (reference sequence). V dropped 3 bases and J dropped 7; count of bases not matched to a gene: 3. The CDR3 here is CASSIGTGIGYTF. The CDR3 bases are TGTGCCAGTAGTATCGGGACAGGGATTGGCTACACCTTC.

The chain has TRBV19 and TRBJ1-2; D call uncertain. V dropped 7 bases and J dropped 2 bases, with 17 bases sitting between them. Germline V gives CDR1 LNHDA, CDR2 SQIVND (reference sequence). The CDR3 length is 15 residues. The CDR3 sequence is CASTAIAGSNYGYTF. The CDR3, as DNA: TGTGCCAGTACCGCAATAGCGGGTTCCAACTATGGCTACACCTTC.

This rearrangement joins TRBV27 to TRBJ2-1; tentative D call: TRBD1 (6 bases). The germline V gene has CDR1 MNHEY and CDR2 SMNVEV (reference sequence). V lost 5 bases, J lost 6 bases, and 26 bases lay in between. This CDR3 is built from 18 residues. CDR3 nucleotides: TGTGCCAGCAGTATAGGGGGTCGCCAGTTACCCCTCTCCAATGAGCAGTTCTTC. It is translated as CASSIGGRQLPLSNEQFF.

The chain has TRBV7-2 and TRBJ1-2; TRBD1 matches at 7 bases. CDR3 size: 15 residues. V shed 1 base and J 4 bases; nucleotides not matched to a gene: 6. CDR1 and CDR2 (germline): SGHTA, FQGNSA. CDR3 sequence reads: CASSLVPTGAYGYTF. The CDR3 DNA is TGTGCCAGCAGCTTAGTCCCAACAGGGGCCTATGGCTACACCTTC.

This chain uses TRBV28 with TRBJ2-3; 13 nucleotides align to TRBD2. Germline CDR1 is MDHEN and CDR2 is SYDVKM. This CDR3 is 16 amino acids long. V lost 5 bases and J lost 6; bases outside the gene matches: 8. The CDR3 coding sequence is TGTGCCAGCAGTACGCGGACTAGCGGGAGTCGTGATACGCAGTATTTT. It yields the protein CASSTRTSGSRDTQYF.

The chain links TRBV28 to TRBJ2-3; D is possibly TRBD1 (5 bases). The CDR3 spans 13 residues. Germline CDR1 reads MDHEN; CDR2 reads SYDVKM. Deletions cut 8 bases from V and 4 bases from J, with 13 bases between. The CDR3 bases are TGTGCCAGCTCAGGGTATTATGCAGATACGCAGTATTTT. Translating it yields CASSGYYADTQYF.

The CDR3 sequence is CASSPDSGNQPQHF. The CDR3 DNA sequence: TGTGCCAGCTCCCCGGACAGCGGCAATCAGCCCCAGCATTTT. V gene TRBV18 combines with J gene TRBJ1-5; D may be TRBD1 (6 bases). This CDR3 has 14 amino acids. Per the germline V gene, CDR1 is KGHSH and CDR2 is LQKENI. Trimming shortened V by 6 bases and J by 2 bases, and 11 bases separated the two germline ends.

The J gene is TRBJ1-1, the V gene TRBV20-1; possibly TRBD1 for D (6 bases). Germline loops: CDR1 DFQATT, CDR2 SNEGSKA (reference sequence). There are 11 residues in the CDR3. V was clipped by 3 bases and J by 6 bases, with 8 bases between them. CDR3 loop: CSARGGPEAFF. In DNA, the CDR3 is TGCAGTGCTAGGGGGGGGCCTGAAGCTTTCTTT.

V gene TRBV5-1 combines with J gene TRBJ2-2; TRBD1 matches 7 bases. The CDR3 extends over 17 amino acids. The V gene's germline CDR1 is SGHRS and CDR2 YFSETQ. V shed 4 bases, J shed 2 bases, and the junction held 11 bases outside the gene matches. The CDR3, as DNA: TGCGCCAGCAGCCCCTACAGGGGTCCAGGAAACACCGGGGAGCTGTTTTTT. Translating gives CASSPYRGPGNTGELFF.

This chain joins TRBV4-1 and TRBJ2-5; possibly TRBD2 for D (5 bases). The J call is in doubt because the DNA end fits TRBJ2-7 better. This CDR3 spans 15 amino acids. Germline assignment: CDR1 MGHRA and CDR2 YSYEKL. CDR3 protein: CASSQIGKSSYEQYF. CDR3 sequence (DNA): TGCGCCAGCAGCCAGATCGGGAAGAGCTCCTACGAGCAGTACTTC.

V is TRBV7-9 and J is TRBJ2-7; 12 bases map to TRBD1. Germline-derived CDR1 and CDR2 are SEHNR and FQNEAQ (reference sequence). The CDR3 spans 16 residues. V dropped 8 bases and J dropped 4; count of bases not matched to a gene: 12. The CDR3 bases are TGTGCCAGCGAACGGGCGGGACAGGGGGCGGGGTACGAGCAGTACTTC. Protein: CASERAGQGAGYEQYF. Full variable domain (outside the CDR3, taken from reference TRBV7-9 and TRBJ2-7): DTGVSQNPRHKITKRGQNVTFRCDPISEHNRLYWYRQTLGQGPEFLTYFQNEAQLEKSRLLSDRFSAERPKGSFSTLEIQRTEQGDSAMYLCASERAGQGAGYEQYFGPGTRLTVT.

V and J are TRBV5-1 and TRBJ1-2; D possibly corresponds to TRBD1 (6 bases). Germline V gene lookup returns CDR1 SGHRS and CDR2 YFSETQ. Trimming cost V 4 bases and J 8 bases, with 12 bases left between them. The CDR3 contains 12 residues. The CDR3 loop is CASSHQQGGYTF. The CDR3 bases are TGCGCCAGCAGCCATCAACAGGGAGGCTACACCTTC.

J is TRBJ1-2 and V is TRBV29-1, with D tentatively TRBD1 (6 bases). Germline assignment: CDR1 SQVTM and CDR2 ANQGSEA. The CDR3 has 14 amino acids. V shed 7 bases and J shed 2 bases, with 17 bases lying between them. CDR3 sequence (DNA): TGCAGCGCTGACCCCTCAGGGGTCAACTATGGCTACACCTTC. Translation gives CSADPSGVNYGYTF.

The rearrangement joins TRBV7-6 to TRBJ2-7, with 8 nucleotides matching TRBD1. The V and J ends lost 2 bases and 5 bases, in that order; junction bases with no gene match: 11. CDR1 SGHVS and CDR2 FNYEAQ come from the germline V gene. This CDR3 region has 16 residues. CDR3 in amino acids: CASSLRSGQGVNEQYF. For the CDR3, the DNA is TGTGCCAGCAGCTTACGCTCCGGACAGGGAGTCAACGAGCAGTACTTC.

The chain recombines TRBV5-4 with TRBJ2-7, with TRBD1 matching over 10 bases. Germline lookup yields CDR1 SGHNT and CDR2 YYREEE (reference sequence). CDR3 size: 15 residues. V lost 4 bases and J lost 3; bases outside the gene matches: 7. CDR3 region: CASSNRQGAHYEQYF. The CDR3 bases are TGTGCCAGCAGCAACAGACAGGGGGCGCACTACGAGCAGTACTTC.

This chain links TRBV7-6 with TRBJ2-3; TRBD2 aligns across 14 bases. CDR1 is SGHVS, CDR2 FNYEAQ, per germline. The CDR3 is made up of 17 amino acids. After removal of 5 bases from V and 3 bases from J, the junction contained 7 bases not matched to a gene. CDR3 loop: CASSTGLAGASTDTQYF. The CDR3 region has the DNA TGTGCCAGCAGCACGGGACTAGCGGGAGCTAGTACAGATACGCAGTATTTT.